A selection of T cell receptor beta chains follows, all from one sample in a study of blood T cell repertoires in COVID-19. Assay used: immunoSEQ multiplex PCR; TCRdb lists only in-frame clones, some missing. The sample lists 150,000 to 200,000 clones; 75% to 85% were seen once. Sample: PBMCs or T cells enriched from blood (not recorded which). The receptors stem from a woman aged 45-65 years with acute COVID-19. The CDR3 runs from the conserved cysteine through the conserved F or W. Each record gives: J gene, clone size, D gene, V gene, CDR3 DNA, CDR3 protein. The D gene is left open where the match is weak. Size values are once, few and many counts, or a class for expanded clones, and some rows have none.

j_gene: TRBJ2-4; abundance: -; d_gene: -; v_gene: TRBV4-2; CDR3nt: TGTGCCAGCAGCCAAGTTCCTCCGAACATTCAGTACTTC; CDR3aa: CASSQVPPNIQYF
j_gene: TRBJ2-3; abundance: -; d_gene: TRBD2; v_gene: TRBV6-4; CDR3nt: TGTGCCAGCAGTGACTCAAGCGGGGGGCCCACAGATACGCAGTATTTT; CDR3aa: CASSDSSGGPTDTQYF
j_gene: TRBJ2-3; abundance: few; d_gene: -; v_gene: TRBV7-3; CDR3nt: TGTGCCAGCAGCTTACCCCCGGCAGATACGCAGTATTTT; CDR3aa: CASSLPPADTQYF
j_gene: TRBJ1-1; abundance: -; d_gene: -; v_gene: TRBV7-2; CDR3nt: TGTGCCAGCAGCTCAGACAGAAGACAGACTGAAGCTTTCTTT; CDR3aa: CASSSDRRQTEAFF
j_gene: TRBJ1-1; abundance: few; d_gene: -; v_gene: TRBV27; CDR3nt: TGTGCCAGCAGTTGGCAGTTTGGCTTGACTGAAGCTTTCTTT; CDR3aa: CASSWQFGLTEAFF
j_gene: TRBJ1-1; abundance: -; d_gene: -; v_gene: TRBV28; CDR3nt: TGTGCCAGCAGTTTAATAAGCGAGAACACTGAAGCTTTCTTT; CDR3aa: CASSLISENTEAFF
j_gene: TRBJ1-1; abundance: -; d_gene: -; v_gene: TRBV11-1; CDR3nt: TGTGCCAGCAGCTTAACGGGGAGGACTGAAGCTTTCTTT; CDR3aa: CASSLTGRTEAFF
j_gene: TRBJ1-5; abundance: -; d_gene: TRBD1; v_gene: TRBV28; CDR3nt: TGTGCCAGCAGTTTAGGGGGGACAGGTAATCAGCCCCAGCATTTT; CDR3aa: CASSLGGTGNQPQHF
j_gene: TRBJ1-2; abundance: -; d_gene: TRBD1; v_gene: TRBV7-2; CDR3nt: TGTGCCAGCAGCTTAGTAAGGGGGCGGACTGGTGGCTACACCTTC; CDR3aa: CASSLVRGRTGGYTF
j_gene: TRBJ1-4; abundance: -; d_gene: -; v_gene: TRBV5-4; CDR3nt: TGTGCCAGCAGCTTGGGACACAATCCAAGTAATGAAAAACTGTTTTTT; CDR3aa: CASSLGHNPSNEKLFF
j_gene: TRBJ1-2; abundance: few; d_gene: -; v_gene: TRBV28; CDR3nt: TGTGCCAGCGCGATTAACTATGGCTACACCTTC; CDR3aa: CASAINYGYTF
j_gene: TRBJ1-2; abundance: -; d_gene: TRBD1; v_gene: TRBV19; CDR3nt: TGTGCCAGTAGCGGAAACAGGGGGCGCGGAAGCTATGGCTACACCTTC; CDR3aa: CASSGNRGRGSYGYTF
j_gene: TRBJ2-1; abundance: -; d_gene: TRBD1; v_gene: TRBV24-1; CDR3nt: TGTGCCACCAGTGACCCAGGGACAGGGATATCCAATGAGCAGTTCTTC; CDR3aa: CATSDPGTGISNEQFF
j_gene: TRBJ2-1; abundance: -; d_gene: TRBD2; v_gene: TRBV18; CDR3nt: TGTGCCAGCTCAATCGCTAGCGGGGTAGGATACAATGAGCAGTTCTTC; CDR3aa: CASSIASGVGYNEQFF
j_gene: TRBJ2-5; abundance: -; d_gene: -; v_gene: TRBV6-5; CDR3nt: TGTGCCAGCAGACCCACGGAAGAGCTAGGGACCCAGTACTTC; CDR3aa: CASRPTEELGTQYF
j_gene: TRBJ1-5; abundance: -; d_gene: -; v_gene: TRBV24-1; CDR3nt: TGTGCCACCAGTGATGCAGGGTCGCGCAATCAGCCCCAGCATTTT; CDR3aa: CATSDAGSRNQPQHF
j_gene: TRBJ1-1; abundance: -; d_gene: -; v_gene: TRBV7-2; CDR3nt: TGTGCCAGCAACCTTTTACGCGCTGAAGCTTTCTTT; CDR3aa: CASNLLRAEAFF
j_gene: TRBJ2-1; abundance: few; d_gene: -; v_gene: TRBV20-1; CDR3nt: TGCAGTACTACCCGCTACAATGAGCAGTTCTTC; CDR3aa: CSTTRYNEQFF
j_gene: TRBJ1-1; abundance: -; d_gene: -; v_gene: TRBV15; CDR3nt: TGTGCCACCAGCAGAGTTGGGCTCAGTAAAGCTTTCTTT; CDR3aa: CATSRVGLSKAFF
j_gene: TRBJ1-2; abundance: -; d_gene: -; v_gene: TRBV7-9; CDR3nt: TGTGCCAGCAGCGCTGACAGCCGCTATGGCTACACCTTC; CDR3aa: CASSADSRYGYTF
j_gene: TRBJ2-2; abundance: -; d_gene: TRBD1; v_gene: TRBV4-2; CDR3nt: TGTGCCAGCAGCCAAGAAGGGACAGGGTCGAACGGGGAGCTGTTTTTT; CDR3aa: CASSQEGTGSNGELFF
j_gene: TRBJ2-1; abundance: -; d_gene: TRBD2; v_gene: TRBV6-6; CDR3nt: TGTGCCAGCAGTCCCCAGCTAGCGGGGGGCGCAAATGAGCAGTTCTTC; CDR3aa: CASSPQLAGGANEQFF
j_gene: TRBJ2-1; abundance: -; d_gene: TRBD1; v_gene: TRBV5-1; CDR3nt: TGCGCCAGCAGCACACGACAGGGGGAAAATGAGCAGTTCTTC; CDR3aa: CASSTRQGENEQFF
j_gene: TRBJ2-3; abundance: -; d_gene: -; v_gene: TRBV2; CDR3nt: TGTGCCAGCGGGCCCCTACTAGAGTTAGATACGCAGTATTTT; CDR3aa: CASGPLLELDTQYF
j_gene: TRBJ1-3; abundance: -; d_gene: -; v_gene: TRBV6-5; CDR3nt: TGTGCCAGCAGGACAGGAAACTCTGGAAACACCATATATTTT; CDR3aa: CASRTGNSGNTIYF
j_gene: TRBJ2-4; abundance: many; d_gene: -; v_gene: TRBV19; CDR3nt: TGTGCCAGTAGTATTGGGTCAGGGGCGGCCAAAAACATTCAGTACTTC; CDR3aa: CASSIGSGAAKNIQYF
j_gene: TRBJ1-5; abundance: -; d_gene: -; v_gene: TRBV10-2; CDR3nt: TGCGCCAGCAGGGAGGGGGAGCATCAGCCCCAGCATTTT; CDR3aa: CASREGEHQPQHF
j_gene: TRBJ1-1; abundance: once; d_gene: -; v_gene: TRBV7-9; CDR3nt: TGTGCCAGCAGCTTAGCCGACAGGAGGAAGAAAGCTTTCTTT; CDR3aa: CASSLADRRKKAFF
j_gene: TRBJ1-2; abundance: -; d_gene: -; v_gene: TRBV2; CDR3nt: TGTGCCAGCAGTGAGTCACTTGCTAACTATGGCTACACCTTC; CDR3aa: CASSESLANYGYTF
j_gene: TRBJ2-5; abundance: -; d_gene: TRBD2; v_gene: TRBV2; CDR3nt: TGTGCCAGTGCCCCGGGACTAGCGGGAAACCAAGAGACCCAGTACTTC; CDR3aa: CASAPGLAGNQETQYF
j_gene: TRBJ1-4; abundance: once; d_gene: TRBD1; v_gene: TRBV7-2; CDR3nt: TGTGCCAGCAGCTCTCCGCTCAGGGGGCTCGAAGAAAAACTGTTTTTT; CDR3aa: CASSSPLRGLEEKLFF
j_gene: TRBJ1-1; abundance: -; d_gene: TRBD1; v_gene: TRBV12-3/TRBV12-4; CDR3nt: TGTGCCAGCACCAACAGGGGAGAAGCTTTCTTT; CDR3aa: CASTNRGEAFF
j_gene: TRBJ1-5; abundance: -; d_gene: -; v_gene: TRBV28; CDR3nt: TGTGCCAGCAGTTTACCACAGGGTAATCAGCCCCAGCATTTT; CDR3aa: CASSLPQGNQPQHF
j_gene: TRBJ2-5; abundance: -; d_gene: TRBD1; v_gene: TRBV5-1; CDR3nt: TGCGCCAGCAGCGCCCGTAGTGGGACAGGTCAAGAGACCCAGTACTTC; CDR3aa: CASSARSGTGQETQYF
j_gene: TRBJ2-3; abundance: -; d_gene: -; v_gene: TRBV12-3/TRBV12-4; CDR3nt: TGTGCCAGCAGTTTAGTTCAAGATACGCAGTATTTT; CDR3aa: CASSLVQDTQYF
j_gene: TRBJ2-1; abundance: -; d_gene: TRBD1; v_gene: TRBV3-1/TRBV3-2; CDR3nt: TGTGCCAGCAGCCAACTGGACAGGGCGAATGAGCAGTTCTTC; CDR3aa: CASSQLDRANEQFF
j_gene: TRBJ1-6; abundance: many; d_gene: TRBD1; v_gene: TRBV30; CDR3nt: TGTGCCTCCCACCCTTTCGACAGGGGATTTCCACCCCTCCACTTT; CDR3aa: CASHPFDRGFPPLHF
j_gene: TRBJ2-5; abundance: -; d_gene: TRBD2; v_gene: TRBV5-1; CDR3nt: TGCGCCAGCAGTTCGGGACTAGCGGGGAGGTACCAAGAGACCCAGTACTTC; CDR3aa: CASSSGLAGRYQETQYF
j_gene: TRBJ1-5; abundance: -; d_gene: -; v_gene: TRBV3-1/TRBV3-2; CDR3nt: TGTGCCAGCAGCCAAGGAAGAGAGCCCCAGCATTTT; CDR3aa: CASSQGREPQHF
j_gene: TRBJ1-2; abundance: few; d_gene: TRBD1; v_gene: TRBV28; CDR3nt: TGTGCCAGCACCCGGGGGGACAGGGGGGTCCGCTACACCTTC; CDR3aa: CASTRGDRGVRYTF
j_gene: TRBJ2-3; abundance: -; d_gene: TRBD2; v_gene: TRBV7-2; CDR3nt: TGTGCCAGCAGCTTAGCGGGTTTGGGTAGCGGGGGTCCGCGCACAGATACGCAGTATTTT; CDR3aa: CASSLAGLGSGGPRTDTQYF
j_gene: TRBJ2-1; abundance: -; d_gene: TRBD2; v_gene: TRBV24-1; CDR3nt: TGTGCCACCACGACTAGCGGGGGGTACAATGAGCAGTTCTTC; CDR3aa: CATTTSGGYNEQFF
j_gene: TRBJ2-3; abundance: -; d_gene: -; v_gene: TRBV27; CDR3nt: TGTGCCAGCAGTTTCCAGGGGACCACAGATACGCAGTATTTT; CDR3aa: CASSFQGTTDTQYF
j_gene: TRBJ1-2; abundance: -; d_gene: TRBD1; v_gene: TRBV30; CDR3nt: TGTGCCTGGGGTCGGGACAGCGGCGGCTACACCTTC; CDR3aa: CAWGRDSGGYTF
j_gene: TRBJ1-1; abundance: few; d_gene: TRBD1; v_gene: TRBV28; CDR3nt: TGTGCCAGCACCCCCGACAGGGCCCCGATGAACACTGAAGCTTTCTTT; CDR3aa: CASTPDRAPMNTEAFF
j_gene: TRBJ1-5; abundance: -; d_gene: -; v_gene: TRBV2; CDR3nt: TGTGCCAGCTCGCAGGGCCTAAGACAGCCCCAGCATTTT; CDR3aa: CASSQGLRQPQHF
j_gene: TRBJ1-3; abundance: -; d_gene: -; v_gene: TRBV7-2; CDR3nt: TGTGCCAGCAGCTTATCCGGGGGCTCTGGAAACACCATATATTTT; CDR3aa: CASSLSGGSGNTIYF
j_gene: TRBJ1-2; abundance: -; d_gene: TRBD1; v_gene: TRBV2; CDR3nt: TGTGCCAGCAGCTATGGACAGGCCAAGGTCCCCTATGGCTACACCTTC; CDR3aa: CASSYGQAKVPYGYTF
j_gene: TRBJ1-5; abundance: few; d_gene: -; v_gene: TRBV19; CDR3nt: TGTGCCAGTAGTCGACAGGACAATCAGCCCCAGCATTTT; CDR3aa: CASSRQDNQPQHF
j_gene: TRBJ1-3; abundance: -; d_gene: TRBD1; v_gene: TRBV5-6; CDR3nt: TGTGCCAGCAGCGTGACAGGGCCAACAACCTCTGGAAACACCATATATTTT; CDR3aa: CASSVTGPTTSGNTIYF
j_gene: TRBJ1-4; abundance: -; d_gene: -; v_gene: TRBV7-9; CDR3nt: TGTGCCAGCAGCTTTCGACAGGATAGAGCCGGAAAACTGTTTTTT; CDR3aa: CASSFRQDRAGKLFF
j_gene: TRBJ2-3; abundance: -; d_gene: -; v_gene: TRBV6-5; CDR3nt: TGTGCCAGCAGGCGGACGGGATCTAGCACAGATACGCAGTATTTT; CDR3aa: CASRRTGSSTDTQYF
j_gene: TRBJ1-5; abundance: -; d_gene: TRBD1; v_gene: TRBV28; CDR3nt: TGTGCCAGCAGTTCACAGGGGGACCCTAGCAATCAGCCCCAGCATTTT; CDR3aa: CASSSQGDPSNQPQHF